This TCR beta chain was documented in a study of blood T cell repertoires in COVID-19 (dated by TCRdb to 2018 to 2021). About the full investigation: Samples covering the acute and convalescent phases of COVID-19 were provided by collaborators in the United States, Italy and Spain. The dataset comprised deeply sampled blood TCRbeta repertoires from subjects exposed to, actively infected with, or recovered from COVID-19. Samples were obtained from the ongoing ImmuneRACE study (first 160 participants) and from about 1,300 subjects provided by 6 global collaborators. The prospective study material was composed of cDNA or gDNA derived from T cells, B-cell-depleted T cells, or PBMCs. The repertoires were made available in a free public database intended to serve as a resource for research on the immune response to SARS-CoV-2. Sample metadata almost always included a de-identified subject ID, COVID-19 status, age in years and sex. Where available, HLA class I and class II types were obtained from metadata supplied by the sample provider rather than from assay-based typing.

The collaborating institutions used their own protocols to collect whole blood in K2EDTA tubes. For TCRbeta analysis, collaborator samples were shipped as frozen whole blood, as isolated PBMCs, or as DNA extracted from either sample type. Findings and caveats that apply to the study as a whole: The quantity of clinical and demographic metadata differed by source and by participant and was supplied without curation.

A word on this clone: There is no known antigen for this receptor. The sample holds no much larger clone one base away, and base qualities are not on file.

Taken from the germline V gene (reference sequence), the CDR1 and CDR2 loops are MNHNY and SVGAGI. V loses 2 bases of germline sequence and J loses 2 bases, and the interval between the two ends is 10 bases. Taken from cysteine to phenylalanine, the CDR3 has 14 residues. Only the CDR3 part of the read is kept: 42 bases, read in frame from the first base. TCRbeta CDR3 regions were amplified from genomic DNA using the immunoSEQ Assay, a bias-controlled multiplex PCR. In the authors' own workflow: Nucleated cell counts per sample were estimated from amplification of reference gene primers within the assay. To quantify the absolute abundance of each unique TCRbeta CDR3 rearrangement, sequence reads were collapsed and filtered. For each sample, productive Simpson clonality was calculated by taking the square root of Simpson's diversity index across productive rearrangements. TCRdb mirrors the immuneACCESS table, restricted to in-frame sequences. Some clones are absent from its copies; in checked studies, under half trace to an unresolved V gene, and the reason for the others is unknown. V and J calls and clone size are as listed in that table; D and trimming were resolved from the DNA. In all, the sample holds more than 150,000 clones, and 86% of those were seen once. The leading ten clones occupy approximately 7% of the sample.

The sequence was obtained from a man aged 50 to 59 with active or convalescent COVID-19. Recombination linked TRBV6-6 to TRBJ2-7; too little of a D gene remains to name it. Specimen: peripheral blood. CDR3 sequence: CASSYAGTTYEQYF. The DNA sequence is given as TGTGCCAGCAGTTACGCCGGCACTACCTACGAGCAGTACTTC.